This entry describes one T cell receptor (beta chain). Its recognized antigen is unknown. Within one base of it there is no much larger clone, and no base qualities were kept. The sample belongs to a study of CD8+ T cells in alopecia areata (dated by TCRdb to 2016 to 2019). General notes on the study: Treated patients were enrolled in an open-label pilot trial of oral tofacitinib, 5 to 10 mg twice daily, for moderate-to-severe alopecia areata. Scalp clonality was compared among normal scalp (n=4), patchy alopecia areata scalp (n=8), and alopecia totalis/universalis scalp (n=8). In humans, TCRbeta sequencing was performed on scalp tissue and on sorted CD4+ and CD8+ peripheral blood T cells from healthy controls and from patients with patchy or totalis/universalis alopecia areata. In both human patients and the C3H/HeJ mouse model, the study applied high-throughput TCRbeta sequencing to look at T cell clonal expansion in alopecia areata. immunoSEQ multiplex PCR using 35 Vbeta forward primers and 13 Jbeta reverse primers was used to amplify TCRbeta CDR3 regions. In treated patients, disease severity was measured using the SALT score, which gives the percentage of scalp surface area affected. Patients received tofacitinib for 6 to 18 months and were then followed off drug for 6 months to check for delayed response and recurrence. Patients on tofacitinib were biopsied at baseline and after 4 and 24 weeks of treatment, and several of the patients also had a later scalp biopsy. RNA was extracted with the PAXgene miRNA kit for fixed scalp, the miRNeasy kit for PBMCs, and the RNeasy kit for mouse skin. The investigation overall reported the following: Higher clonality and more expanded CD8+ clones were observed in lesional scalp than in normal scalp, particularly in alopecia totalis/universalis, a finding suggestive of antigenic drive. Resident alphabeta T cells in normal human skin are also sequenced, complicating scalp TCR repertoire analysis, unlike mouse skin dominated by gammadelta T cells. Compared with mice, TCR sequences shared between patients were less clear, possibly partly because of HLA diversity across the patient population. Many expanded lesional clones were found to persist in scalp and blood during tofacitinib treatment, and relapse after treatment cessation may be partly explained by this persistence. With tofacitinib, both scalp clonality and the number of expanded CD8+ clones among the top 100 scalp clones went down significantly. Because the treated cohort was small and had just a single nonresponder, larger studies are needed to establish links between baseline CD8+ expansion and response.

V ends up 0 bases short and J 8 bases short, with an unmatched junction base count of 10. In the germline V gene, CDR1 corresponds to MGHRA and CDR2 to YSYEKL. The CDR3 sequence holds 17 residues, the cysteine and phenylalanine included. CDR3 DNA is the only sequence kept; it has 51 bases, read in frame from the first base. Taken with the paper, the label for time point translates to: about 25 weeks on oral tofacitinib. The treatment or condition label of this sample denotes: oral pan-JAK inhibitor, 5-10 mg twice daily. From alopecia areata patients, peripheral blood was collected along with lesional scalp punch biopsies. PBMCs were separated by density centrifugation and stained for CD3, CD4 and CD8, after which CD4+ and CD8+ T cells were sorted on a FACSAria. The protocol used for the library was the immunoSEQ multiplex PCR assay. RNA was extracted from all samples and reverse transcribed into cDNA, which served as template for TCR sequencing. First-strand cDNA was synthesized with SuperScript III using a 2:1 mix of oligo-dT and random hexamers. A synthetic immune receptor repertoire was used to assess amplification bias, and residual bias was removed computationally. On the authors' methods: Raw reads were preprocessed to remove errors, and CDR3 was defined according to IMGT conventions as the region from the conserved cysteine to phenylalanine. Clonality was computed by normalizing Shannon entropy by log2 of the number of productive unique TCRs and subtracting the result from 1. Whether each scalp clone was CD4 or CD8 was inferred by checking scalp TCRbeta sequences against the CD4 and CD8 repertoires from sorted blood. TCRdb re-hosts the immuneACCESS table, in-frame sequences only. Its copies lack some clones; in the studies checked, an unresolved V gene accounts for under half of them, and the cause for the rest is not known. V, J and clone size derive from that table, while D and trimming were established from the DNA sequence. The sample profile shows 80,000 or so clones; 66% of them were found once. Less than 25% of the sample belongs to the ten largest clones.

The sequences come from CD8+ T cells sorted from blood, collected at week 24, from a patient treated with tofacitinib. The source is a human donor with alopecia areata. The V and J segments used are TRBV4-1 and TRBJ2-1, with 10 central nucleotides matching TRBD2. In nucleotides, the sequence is TGCGCCAGCAGCCAAGATTTTGGGCCTAGCGGGAGAGATGAGCAGTTCTTC. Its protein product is CASSQDFGPSGRDEQFF.